This T cell receptor beta chain was captured by sequencing in a study of response to subunit inactivated influenza vaccine. Each CDR3 protein gets one entry after TCRdb re-called the RT-PCR reads with MiXCR. The sample includes about 540,000 distinct CDR3 sequences, roughly a quarter of them seen just once. V shed 11 bases, J shed 4 bases, and the junction held 8 bases outside the gene matches. The CDR3 contains 14 residues. From germline, CDR1 is MDHEN and CDR2 SYDVKM. The same data also contributed to another study, on T cells expressing NK-cell markers. That source notes: What made the TCR beta cDNA was 5'RACE template switching with UMIs.

V usage is TRBV28 and J usage is TRBJ2-1; 10 bases are shared with TRBD2. Sequenced material: CD4+ T cells sorted from PBMCs, taken roughly 13 days after vaccination. This TCR came from a man aged 50-60 years who received an inactivated influenza vaccine. CDR3 region: CAAKLAGSYNEQFF. The CDR3 DNA sequence: TGTGCCGCCAAACTAGCGGGATCTTACAATGAGCAGTTCTTC. Looking up the rest from reference TRBV28 and TRBJ2-1 gives the full variable domain: DVKVTQSSRYLVKRTGEKVFLECVQDMDHENMFWYRQDPGLGLRLIYFSYDVKMKEKGDIPEGYSVSREKKERFSLILESASTNQTSMYLCAAKLAGSYNEQFFGPGTRLTVL.